These 16 T cell receptor beta chains originate from one sample sequenced in a study of radiotherapy plus CTLA-4 blockade in lung cancer. Sequencing used immunoSEQ multiplex PCR; TCRdb keeps in-frame clones, though not all of them. The repertoire includes more than 100,000 clones, about nine tenths of them detected once, and 5.5% to 8% sits in the top ten. Source: peripheral blood, taken from a patient treated with radiotherapy plus ipilimumab. Every receptor here comes from a human donor with non-small cell lung cancer that progressed on radiotherapy plus ipilimumab.

The gene calls are TRBV5-1 and TRBJ2-1; 9 bases map to TRBD2. The J segment lost 8 bases and the V segment lost 5 bases, leaving 17 bases of the junction unmatched. The germline CDR1 and CDR2 sequences are SGHRS and YFSETQ. The CDR3 has 17 amino acids. The CDR3 DNA is TGCGCCAGCAGAGGCCAGGTCGGAGCGGGAGGCCGCGATGAGCAGTTCTTC. Encoded protein: CASRGQVGAGGRDEQFF.

The chain joins TRBV6-5 to TRBJ2-7; maybe TRBD1 (6 bases). CDR1 and CDR2 from the germline V gene are MNHEY and SVGAGI. The CDR3 spans 14 residues. Trimming pared 6 bases from V and 1 base from J, leaving 13 bases between. Here the CDR3 DNA reads TGTGCCAGCAGCCCCGGACAGCCATCCTACGAGCAGTACTTC. The encoded protein is CASSPGQPSYEQYF.

The chain is built from TRBV19 and TRBJ1-2; the D gene is possibly TRBD1 (5 bases). V lost 6 bases to trimming and J lost 6 bases, with 20 bases between them. The CDR3 covers 15 residues. Germline V gives CDR1 LNHDA, CDR2 SQIVND (reference sequence). The CDR3 spells CASSGGRGGFNGYTF. In DNA form, the CDR3 reads TGTGCCAGTAGCGGAGGGAGGGGAGGGTTCAATGGCTACACCTTC.

Here the CDR3 DNA reads TGTGCCAGCAGTTTAAACGCGGGACAGCGCTACAATGAGCAGTTCTTC. Protein sequence: CASSLNAGQRYNEQFF. The rearrangement joins TRBV27 to TRBJ2-1, with D perhaps matching TRBD1 (7 bases). The CDR3 covers 16 residues. Per germline, CDR1 MNHEY and CDR2 SMNVEV (reference sequence). V dropped 2 bases and J dropped 3 bases, with 14 bases sitting between them.

The table lists this clone with a few counts. This chain uses TRBV5-4 with TRBJ2-1; the match to TRBD2 covers 9 bases. The CDR3 is 15 residues long. The junction had 7 bases not matched to a gene; V was cut back by 0 bases and J by 9 bases. CDR1 SGHNT and CDR2 YYREEE come from the germline V gene (reference sequence). The CDR3 coding sequence is TGTGCCAGCAGCTTGGTTGGCGGGAGGGGGCGTGAGCAGTTCTTC. It codes for CASSLVGGRGREQFF.

This clone appeared once. V usage is TRBV9 and J usage is TRBJ2-1; 10 nucleotides match TRBD2. The ends lost 0 bases at V and 7 bases at J; junction bases unmatched: 7. Germline CDR1 and CDR2: SGDLS and YYNGEE. The CDR3 length is 16 residues. This CDR3 reads CASSVVLAGGGNEQFF. In DNA, the CDR3 is TGTGCCAGCAGCGTAGTGTTAGCGGGAGGAGGGAATGAGCAGTTCTTC.

The J gene is TRBJ1-1, the V gene TRBV2, with D unclear. Germline CDR1 reads SNHLY; CDR2 reads FYNNEI. The CDR3 loop spans 16 amino acids. V was shortened by 4 bases and J by 0 bases, with 15 bases between the two germline ends. CDR3 coding DNA: TGTGCCAGCAGTGTACGGCAGCTCGGAATGAACACTGAAGCTTTCTTT. As protein: CASSVRQLGMNTEAFF. Based on the CDR3 plus reference TRBV2 and TRBJ1-1, the full variable domain is EPEVTQTPSHQVTQMGQEVILRCVPISNHLYFYWYRQILGQKVEFLVSFYNNEISEKSEIFDDQFSVERPDGSNFTLKIRSTKLEDSAMYFCASSVRQLGMNTEAFFGQGTRLTVV.

V usage is TRBV10-3 and J usage is TRBJ2-7; 7 bases map to TRBD2. CDR3 length: 14 residues. Trimming removed 0 bases from V and 2 bases from J; junction bases left unmatched: 1. Germline V CDR1 and CDR2: ENHRY, SYGVKD. The CDR3 nucleotides read TGTGCCATCAGTGAGTCGGGACTACCCTACGAGCAGTACTTC. Its protein is CAISESGLPYEQYF.

The rearrangement joins TRBV7-9 to TRBJ2-7, with a possible D match to TRBD1 (6 bases). Trimming removed 1 base at V and 3 bases at J, with 10 bases between. This CDR3 is 14 amino acids long. CDR1 and CDR2 (germline): SEHNR, FQNEAQ (reference sequence). The CDR3 bases are TGTGCCAGCAGCTTAGGGACAGCTATCTACGAGCAGTACTTC. The encoded protein is CASSLGTAIYEQYF. Full variable domain (rest looked up from reference TRBV7-9 and TRBJ2-7): DTGVSQNPRHKITKRGQNVTFRCDPISEHNRLYWYRQTLGQGPEFLTYFQNEAQLEKSRLLSDRFSAERPKGSFSTLEIQRTEQGDSAMYLCASSLGTAIYEQYFGPGTRLTVT.

This CDR3 reads CASSDDSLGGYTF. Here the CDR3 DNA reads TGTGCCAGCAGTGATGACTCCTTGGGTGGCTACACCTTC. V usage is TRBV2 and J usage is TRBJ1-2; D unresolved. This CDR3 region has 13 residues. V lost 3 bases and J 7 bases, leaving 12 bases between the germline ends. CDR1 is SNHLY, CDR2 FYNNEI, per germline.

This clone was detected once. The V gene is TRBV2, the J gene TRBJ2-1; 8 positions match TRBD2. Trimming cost V 5 bases and J 7 bases; bases outside gene matches: 13. The CDR3 runs to 16 residues. Germline CDR1 reads SNHLY; CDR2 reads FYNNEI. The CDR3 protein is CASSSSGSDVVNEQFF. Here the CDR3 DNA reads TGTGCCAGCAGTAGCAGCGGGAGTGATGTGGTGAATGAGCAGTTCTTC.

The V gene is TRBV6-1, the J gene TRBJ2-7, with TRBD1 matching over 12 bases. V shed 7 bases, J shed 7 bases, and the junction held 8 bases outside the gene matches. The CDR3 is made up of 14 amino acids. Germline V gene lookup returns CDR1 MNHNS and CDR2 SASEGT. The CDR3 coding sequence is TGTGCCAGCAACCTGGGACAGGGGGCGGGGGAGCAGTACTTC. It encodes CASNLGQGAGEQYF.

The rearrangement uses TRBV5-4 and TRBJ2-2; TRBD1 agrees at 7 bases. The length of the CDR3 is 16 residues. CDR1 is SGHNT, CDR2 YYREEE, per germline (reference sequence). V gave up 4 bases and J gave up 4 bases; unmatched junction bases: 10. CDR3 nucleotides: TGTGCCAGCAGCCGCCGACAGGGCGGTCCCACCGGGGAGCTGTTTTTT. Translated, it gives CASSRRQGGPTGELFF. Full variable domain (missing parts from reference TRBV5-4 and TRBJ2-2): ETGVTQSPTHLIKTRGQQVTLRCSSQSGHNTVSWYQQALGQGPQFIFQYYREEENGRGNFPPRFSGLQFPNYSSELNVNALELDDSALYLCASSRRQGGPTGELFFGEGSRLTVL.

In this sample, this clone turned up once. This chain connects TRBV4-2 to TRBJ2-5, with 7 bases identical to TRBD2. CDR3 length: 15 amino acids. With 4 bases clipped from V and 5 bases from J, the junction kept 10 bases outside the gene matches. Germline CDR1 is LGHNA and CDR2 is YNFKEQ. In DNA form, the CDR3 reads TGTGCCAGCAGCCCGCGGCTAGCGGAGTGGGAGACCCAGTACTTC. Translation: CASSPRLAEWETQYF.

The table lists this clone with a few counts. V and J are TRBV30 and TRBJ1-1, with 7 bases identical to TRBD1. This CDR3 is 12 amino acids long. Trimming at V came to 2 bases and at J to 7 bases, leaving 4 bases not matched to a gene. Germline V gives CDR1 GTSNPN, CDR2 SVGIG (reference sequence). CDR3 sequence (DNA): TGTGCCTGGAGTAAGGGGGCGTTTGAAGCTTTCTTT. It yields the protein CAWSKGAFEAFF.

The chain recombines TRBV6-1 with TRBJ1-2, with 8 bases fitting TRBD1. The V and J ends lost 3 bases and 5 bases, in that order; junction bases with no gene match: 11. The CDR3 sequence is 16 residues long. The germline V gene has CDR1 MNHNS and CDR2 SASEGT. CDR3 residues: CASSESEDRELYGYTF. For the CDR3, the DNA is TGTGCCAGCAGTGAGAGTGAGGACAGGGAGCTATATGGCTACACCTTC.